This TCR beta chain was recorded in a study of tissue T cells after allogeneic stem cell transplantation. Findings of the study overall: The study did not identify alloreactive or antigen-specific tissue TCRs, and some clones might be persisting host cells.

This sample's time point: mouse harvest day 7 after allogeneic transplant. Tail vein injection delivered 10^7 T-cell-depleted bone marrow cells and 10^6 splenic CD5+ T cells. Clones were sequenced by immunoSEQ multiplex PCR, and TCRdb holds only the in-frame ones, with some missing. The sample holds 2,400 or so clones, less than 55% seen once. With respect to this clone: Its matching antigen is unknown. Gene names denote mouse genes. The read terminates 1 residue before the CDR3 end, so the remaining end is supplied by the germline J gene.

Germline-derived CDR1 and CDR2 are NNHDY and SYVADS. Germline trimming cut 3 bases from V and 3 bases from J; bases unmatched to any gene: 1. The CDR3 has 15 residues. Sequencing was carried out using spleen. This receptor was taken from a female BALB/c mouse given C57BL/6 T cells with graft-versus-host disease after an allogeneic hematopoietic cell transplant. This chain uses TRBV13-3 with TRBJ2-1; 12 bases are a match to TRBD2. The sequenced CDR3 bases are TGTGCCAGCAGTGGGACTGGGGGGGTCTATGCTGAGCAGTTC. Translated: CASSGTGGVYAEQF. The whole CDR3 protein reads CASSGTGGVYAEQFF.